This T cell receptor (beta chain) was sequenced in a study of breast tumors, draining lymph nodes, adjacent tissues. Points from the study as a whole: Most tumor T cells seemingly derive from lymph node, then expand in tumor. Tumor and nontumor repertoires were significantly more similar in luminal-like than in basal-like breast cancer. The lymph node origin of tumor T cells was framed as consistent with a hypothesis, not demonstrated. Tumor TCR diversity was below lymph nodes but above nontumor tissue.

TCRdb analysed the multiplex PCR reads with MiXCR anew, one entry per CDR3 protein. The sample consists of around 300,000 distinct CDR3 sequences, under 35% of them appearing once. Breast cancer patients provided tissue from their axillary draining lymph nodes. Note on this clonotype: Its target is not known.

CDR1 and CDR2 from the germline V gene are LNHDA and SQIVND (reference sequence). J was trimmed by 4 bases and V by 11 bases; bases with no gene match: 6. The CDR3 is 13 amino acids. This sequence originates from a female donor with breast cancer. Some clones in this sample may be carry-over from other donors' samples. V usage is TRBV19 and J usage is TRBJ1-2; the match to TRBD1 covers 11 bases. The sequenced material came from axillary lymph node tissue. Written as DNA, the CDR3 is TGTGCCGCCGGGACAGGGGGAGTCTATGGCTACACCTTC. Encoded protein: CAAGTGGVYGYTF. The variable domain in full, completed from reference TRBV19 and TRBJ1-2, reads DGGITQSPKYLFRKEGQNVTLSCEQNLNHDAMYWYRQDPGQGLRLIYYSQIVNDFQKGDIAEGYSVSREKKESFPLTVTSAQKNPTAFYLCAAGTGGVYGYTFGSGTRLTVV.